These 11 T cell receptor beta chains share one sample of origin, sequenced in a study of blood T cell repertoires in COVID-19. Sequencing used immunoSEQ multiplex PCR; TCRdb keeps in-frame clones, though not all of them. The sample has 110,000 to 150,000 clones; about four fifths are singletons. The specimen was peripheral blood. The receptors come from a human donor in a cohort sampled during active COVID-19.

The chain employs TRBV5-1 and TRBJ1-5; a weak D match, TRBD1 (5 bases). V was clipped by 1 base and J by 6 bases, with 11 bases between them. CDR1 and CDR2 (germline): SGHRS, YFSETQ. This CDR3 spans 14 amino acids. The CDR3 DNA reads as TGCGCCAGCAGCTTGATAGGCGGGGCTCAGCCCCAGCATTTT. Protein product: CASSLIGGAQPQHF.

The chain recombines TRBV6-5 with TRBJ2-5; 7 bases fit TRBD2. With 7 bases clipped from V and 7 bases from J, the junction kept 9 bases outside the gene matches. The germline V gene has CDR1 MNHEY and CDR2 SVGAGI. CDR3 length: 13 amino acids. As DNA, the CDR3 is TGTGCCAGCAACTCCGGGGAGGGGCGGACCCAGTACTTC. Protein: CASNSGEGRTQYF.

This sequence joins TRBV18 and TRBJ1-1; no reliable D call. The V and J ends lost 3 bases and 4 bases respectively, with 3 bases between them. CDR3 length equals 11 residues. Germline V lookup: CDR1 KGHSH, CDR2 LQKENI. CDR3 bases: TGTGCCAGCTCACCCGGCACTGAAGCTTTCTTT. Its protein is CASSPGTEAFF.

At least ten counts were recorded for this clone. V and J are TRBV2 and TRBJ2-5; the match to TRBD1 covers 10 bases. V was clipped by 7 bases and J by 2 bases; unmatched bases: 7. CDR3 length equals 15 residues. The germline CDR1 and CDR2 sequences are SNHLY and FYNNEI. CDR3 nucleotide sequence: TGTGCCAGCAAAAAGGACAGGGGGAATCAAGAGACCCAGTACTTC. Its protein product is CASKKDRGNQETQYF.

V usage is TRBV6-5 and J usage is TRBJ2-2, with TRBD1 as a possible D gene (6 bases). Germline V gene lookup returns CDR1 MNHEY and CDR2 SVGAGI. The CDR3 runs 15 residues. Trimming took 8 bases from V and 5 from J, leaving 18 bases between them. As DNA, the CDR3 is TGTGCCAGCTATCCTCCGGGCAGGGGAACCGGGGAGCTGTTTTTT. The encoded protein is CASYPPGRGTGELFF.

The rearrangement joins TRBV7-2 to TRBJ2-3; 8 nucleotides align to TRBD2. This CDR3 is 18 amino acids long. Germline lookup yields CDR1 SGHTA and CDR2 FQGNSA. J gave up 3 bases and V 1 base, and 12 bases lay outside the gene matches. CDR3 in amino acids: CASSLGVAGTGGTDTQYF. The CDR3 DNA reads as TGTGCCAGCAGCTTAGGGGTCGCCGGGACGGGAGGGACAGATACGCAGTATTTT.

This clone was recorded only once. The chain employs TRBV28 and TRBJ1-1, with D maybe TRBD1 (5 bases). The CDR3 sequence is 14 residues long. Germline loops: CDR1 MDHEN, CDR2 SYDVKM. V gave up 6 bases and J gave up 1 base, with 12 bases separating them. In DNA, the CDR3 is TGTGCCAGCAGCGGGGGAGTGCCGAACACTGAAGCTTTCTTT. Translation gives CASSGGVPNTEAFF.

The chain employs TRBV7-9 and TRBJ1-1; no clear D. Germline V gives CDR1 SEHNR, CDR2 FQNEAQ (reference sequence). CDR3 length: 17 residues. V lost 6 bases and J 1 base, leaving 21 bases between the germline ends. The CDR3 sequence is CASRRPRVGLRNTEAFF. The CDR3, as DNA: TGTGCCAGCAGGCGCCCACGGGTTGGGTTGAGGAACACTGAAGCTTTCTTT.

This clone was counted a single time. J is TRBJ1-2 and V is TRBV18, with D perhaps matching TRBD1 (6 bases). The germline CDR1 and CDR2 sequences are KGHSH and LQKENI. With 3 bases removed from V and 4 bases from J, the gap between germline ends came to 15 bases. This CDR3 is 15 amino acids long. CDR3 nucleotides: TGTGCCAGCTCACCTACAGGGTATGGAGTCTATGGCTACACCTTC. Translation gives CASSPTGYGVYGYTF. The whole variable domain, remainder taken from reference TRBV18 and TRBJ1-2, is NAGVMQNPRHLVRRRGQEARLRCSPMKGHSHVYWYRQLPEEGLKFMVYLQKENIIDESGMPKERFSAEFPKEGPSILRIQQVVRGDSAAYFCASSPTGYGVYGYTFGSGTRLTVV.

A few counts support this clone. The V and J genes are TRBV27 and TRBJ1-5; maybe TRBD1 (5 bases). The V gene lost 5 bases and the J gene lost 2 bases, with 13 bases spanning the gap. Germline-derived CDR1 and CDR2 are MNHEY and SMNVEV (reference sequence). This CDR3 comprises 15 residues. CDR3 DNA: TGTGCCAGCAGTGAGAGACAGATAGGCAATCAGCCCCAGCATTTT. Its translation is CASSERQIGNQPQHF.

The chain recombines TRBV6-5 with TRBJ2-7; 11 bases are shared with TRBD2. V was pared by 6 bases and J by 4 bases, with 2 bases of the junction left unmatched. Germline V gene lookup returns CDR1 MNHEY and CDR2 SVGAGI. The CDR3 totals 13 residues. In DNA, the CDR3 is TGTGCCAGCAGGGCTAGCGGGGGGTACGAGCAGTACTTC. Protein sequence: CASRASGGYEQYF.